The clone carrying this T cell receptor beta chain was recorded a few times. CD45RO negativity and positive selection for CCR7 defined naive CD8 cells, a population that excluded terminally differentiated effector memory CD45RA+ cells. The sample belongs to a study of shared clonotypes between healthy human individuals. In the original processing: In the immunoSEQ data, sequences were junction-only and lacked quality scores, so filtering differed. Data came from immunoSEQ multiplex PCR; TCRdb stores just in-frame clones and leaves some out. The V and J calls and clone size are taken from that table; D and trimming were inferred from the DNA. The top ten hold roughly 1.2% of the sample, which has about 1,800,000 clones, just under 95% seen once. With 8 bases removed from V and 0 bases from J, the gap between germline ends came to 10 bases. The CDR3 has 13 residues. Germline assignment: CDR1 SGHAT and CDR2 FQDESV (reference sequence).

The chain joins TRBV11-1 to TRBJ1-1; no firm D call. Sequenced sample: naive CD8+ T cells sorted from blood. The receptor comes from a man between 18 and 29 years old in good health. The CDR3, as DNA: TGTGCCAGCGCAGCGATTGTGAACACTGAAGCTTTCTTT. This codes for CASAAIVNTEAFF.